This TCR beta chain was recovered during a study of CD8+CD57+ T cells in acquired aplastic anemia. Study information: Yields of DNA that came from sorted CD4+ and CD8+ cells averaged about 3.3 ug.

Genomic DNA templated the TCR beta VDJ and CDR3 profiling. One entry per CDR3 protein results from TCRdb running MiXCR on the reads. The sample holds more than 150,000 distinct CDR3 sequences, approximately 49% seen once. Germline lookup yields CDR1 SGHAT and CDR2 FQDESV (reference sequence). The CDR3 has 18 amino acids. Trimming removed 4 bases from V and 7 bases from J; junction bases left unmatched: 17. Sequencing was done on a sample of sorted CD4+, CD8+, or CD8+CD57+ T cells (not recorded which) from PBMCs. This rearrangement joins TRBV11-1 to TRBJ2-7; 12 nucleotides line up with TRBD2. The sequence derives from a human donor in good health. The CDR3 is CASSSPPVLAGGGSEQYF. The CDR3, as DNA: TGTGCCAGCAGCTCGCCACCCGTACTAGCGGGAGGTGGCAGTGAGCAGTACTTC.